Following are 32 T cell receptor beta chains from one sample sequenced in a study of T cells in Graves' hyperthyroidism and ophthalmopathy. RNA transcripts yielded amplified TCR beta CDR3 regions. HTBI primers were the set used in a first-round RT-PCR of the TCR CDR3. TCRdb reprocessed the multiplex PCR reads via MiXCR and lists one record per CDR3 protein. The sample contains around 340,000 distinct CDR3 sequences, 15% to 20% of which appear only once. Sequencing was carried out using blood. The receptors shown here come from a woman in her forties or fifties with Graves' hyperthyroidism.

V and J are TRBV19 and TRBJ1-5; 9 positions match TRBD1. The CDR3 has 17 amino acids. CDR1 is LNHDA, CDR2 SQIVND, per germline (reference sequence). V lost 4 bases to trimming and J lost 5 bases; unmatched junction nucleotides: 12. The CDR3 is CASSKPKQGAGDQPQHF. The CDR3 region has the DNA TGTGCCAGTAGTAAGCCGAAACAGGGGGCAGGGGATCAGCCCCAGCATTTT.

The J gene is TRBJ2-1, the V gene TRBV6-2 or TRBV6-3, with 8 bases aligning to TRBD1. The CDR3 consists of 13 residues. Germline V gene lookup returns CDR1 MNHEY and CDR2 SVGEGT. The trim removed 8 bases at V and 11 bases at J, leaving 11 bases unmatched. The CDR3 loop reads CASSSGTGIQQFF. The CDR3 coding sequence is TGTGCCAGCTCCTCCGGGACAGGCATTCAGCAGTTCTTC.

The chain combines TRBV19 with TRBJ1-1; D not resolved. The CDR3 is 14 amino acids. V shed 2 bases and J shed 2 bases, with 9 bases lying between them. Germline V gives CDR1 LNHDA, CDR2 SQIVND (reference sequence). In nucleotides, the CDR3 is TGTGCCAGTAGTATATCCGTCTCAAACACTGAAGCTTTCTTT. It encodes CASSISVSNTEAFF. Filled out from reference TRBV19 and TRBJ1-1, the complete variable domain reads DGGITQSPKYLFRKEGQNVTLSCEQNLNHDAMYWYRQDPGQGLRLIYYSQIVNDFQKGDIAEGYSVSREKKESFPLTVTSAQKNPTAFYLCASSISVSNTEAFFGQGTRLTVV.

In DNA form, the CDR3 reads TGTGCCATCGCAGCCGAGGGAGAGACCCAGTACTTC. Encoded protein: CAIAAEGETQYF. This rearrangement joins TRBV10-3 to TRBJ2-5, with a possible D match to TRBD2 (5 bases). Germline V gene lookup returns CDR1 ENHRY and CDR2 SYGVKD. The CDR3 contains 12 residues. The germline V and J ends were trimmed by 8 bases and 4 bases, with 11 bases remaining between them.

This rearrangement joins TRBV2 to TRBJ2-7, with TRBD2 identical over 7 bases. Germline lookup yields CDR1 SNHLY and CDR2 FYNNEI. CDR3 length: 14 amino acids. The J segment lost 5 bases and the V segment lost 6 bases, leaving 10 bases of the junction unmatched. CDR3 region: CASSRDGGTHEQYF. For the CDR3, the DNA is TGTGCCAGCAGCAGGGACGGGGGGACGCACGAGCAGTACTTC.

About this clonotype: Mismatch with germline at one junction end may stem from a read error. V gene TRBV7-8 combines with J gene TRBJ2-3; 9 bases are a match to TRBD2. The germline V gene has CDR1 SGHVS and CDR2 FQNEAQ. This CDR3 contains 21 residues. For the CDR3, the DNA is TGTGCCGGCAGCCTTAGGCGGGGGAAGCGGGGGGCCTTAAGTGGCACAGATACGCAGTATTTT. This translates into CAGSLRRGKRGALSGTDTQYF.

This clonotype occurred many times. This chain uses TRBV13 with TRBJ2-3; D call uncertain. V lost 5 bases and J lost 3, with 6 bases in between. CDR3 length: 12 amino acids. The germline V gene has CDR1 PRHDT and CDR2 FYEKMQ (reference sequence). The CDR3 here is CASSDRTDTQYF. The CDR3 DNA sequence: TGTGCCAGCAGCGACCGGACAGATACGCAGTATTTT.

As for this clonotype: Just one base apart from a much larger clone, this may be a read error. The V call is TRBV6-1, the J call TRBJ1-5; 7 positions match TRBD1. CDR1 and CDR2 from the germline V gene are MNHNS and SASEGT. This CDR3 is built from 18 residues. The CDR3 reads CASSEKAQGGQGNQPRHF. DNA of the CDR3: TGTGCCAGCAGTGAAAAGGCCCAGGGGGGGCAGGGCAATCAGCCCCGGCATTTT.

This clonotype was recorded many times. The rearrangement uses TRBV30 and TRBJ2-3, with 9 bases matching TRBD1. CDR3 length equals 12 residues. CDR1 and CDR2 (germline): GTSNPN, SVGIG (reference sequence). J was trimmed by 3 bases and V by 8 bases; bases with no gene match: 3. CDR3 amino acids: CARGQGTDTQYF. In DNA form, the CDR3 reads TGTGCCCGGGGACAGGGAACAGATACGCAGTATTTT.

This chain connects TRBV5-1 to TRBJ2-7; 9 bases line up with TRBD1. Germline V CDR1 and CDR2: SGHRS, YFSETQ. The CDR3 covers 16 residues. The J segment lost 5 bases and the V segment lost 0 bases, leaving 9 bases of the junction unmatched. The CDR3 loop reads CASSLEQGASPHEQYV. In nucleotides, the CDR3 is TGCGCCAGCAGCTTGGAACAGGGGGCTAGCCCCCACGAGCAGTACGTC.

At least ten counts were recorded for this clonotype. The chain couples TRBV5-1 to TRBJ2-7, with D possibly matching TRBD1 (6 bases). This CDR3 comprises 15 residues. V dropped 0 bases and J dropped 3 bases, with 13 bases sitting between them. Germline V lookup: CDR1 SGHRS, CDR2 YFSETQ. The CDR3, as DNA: TGCGCCAGCAGCTTGGCCCCGGGACAAAACTACGAGCAGTACTTC. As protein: CASSLAPGQNYEQYF.

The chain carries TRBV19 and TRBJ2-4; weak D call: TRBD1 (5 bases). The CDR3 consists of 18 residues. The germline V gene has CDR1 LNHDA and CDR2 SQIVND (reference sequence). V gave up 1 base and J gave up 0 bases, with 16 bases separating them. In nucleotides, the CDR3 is TGTGCCAGTAGTATAGGTTACGTTTTTAGGGGAGCCAAAAACATTCAGTACTTC. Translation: CASSIGYVFRGAKNIQYF.

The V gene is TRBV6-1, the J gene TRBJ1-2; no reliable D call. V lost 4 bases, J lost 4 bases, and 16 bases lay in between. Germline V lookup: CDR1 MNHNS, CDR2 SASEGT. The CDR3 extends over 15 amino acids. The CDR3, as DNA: TGTGCCAGCAGTGGTACGGCACACTCATCCTATGGCTACACCTTC. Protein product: CASSGTAHSSYGYTF.

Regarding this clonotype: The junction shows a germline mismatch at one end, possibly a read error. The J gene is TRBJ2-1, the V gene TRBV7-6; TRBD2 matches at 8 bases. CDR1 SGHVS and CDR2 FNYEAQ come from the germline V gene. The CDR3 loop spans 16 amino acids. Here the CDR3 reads CASSLALAGIYNEQSF. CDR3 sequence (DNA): TGTGCCAGCAGCTTAGCGCTAGCGGGTATCTACAATGAGCAGTCCTTC.

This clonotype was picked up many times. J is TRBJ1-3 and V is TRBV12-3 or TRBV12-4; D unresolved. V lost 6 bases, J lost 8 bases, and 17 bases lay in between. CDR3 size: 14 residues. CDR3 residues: CASRRDKEFDTIYF. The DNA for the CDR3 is TGTGCCAGCAGACGCGACAAGGAGTTTGACACCATATATTTT.

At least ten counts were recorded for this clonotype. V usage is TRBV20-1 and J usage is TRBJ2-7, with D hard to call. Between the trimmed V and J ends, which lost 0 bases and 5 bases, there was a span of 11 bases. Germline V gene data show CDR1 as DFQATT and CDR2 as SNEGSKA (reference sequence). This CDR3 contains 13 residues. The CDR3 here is CSARDLQGHEQYF. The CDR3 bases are TGCAGTGCTAGAGATCTTCAAGGCCACGAGCAGTACTTC.

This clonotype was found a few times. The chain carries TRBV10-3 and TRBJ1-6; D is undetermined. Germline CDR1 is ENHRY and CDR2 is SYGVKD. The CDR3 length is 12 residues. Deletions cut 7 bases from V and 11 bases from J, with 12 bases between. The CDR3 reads CAIIRRIAPLHF. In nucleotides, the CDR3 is TGTGCCATCATAAGAAGGATCGCACCCCTCCACTTT.

CDR3 in DNA: TGCAGTGCTAGCGACAGGGTAGGCACAGATACGCAGTATTTT. It encodes CSASDRVGTDTQYF. The chain employs TRBV20-1 and TRBJ2-3; 7 positions match TRBD1. This CDR3 is 14 amino acids long. Germline V gene lookup returns CDR1 DFQATT and CDR2 SNEGSKA (reference sequence). Trimming took 3 bases from V and 1 from J; bases not matched to a gene: 4.

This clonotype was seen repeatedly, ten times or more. CDR3 DNA sequence: TGTGCCAGCAGTTTTACAGGGGGGAATCAGCCCCAGCATTTT. It encodes CASSFTGGNQPQHF. The chain employs TRBV12-3 or TRBV12-4 and TRBJ1-5; 8 bases align to TRBD1. The trim removed 3 bases at V and 4 bases at J, leaving 2 bases unmatched. This CDR3 region has 14 residues.

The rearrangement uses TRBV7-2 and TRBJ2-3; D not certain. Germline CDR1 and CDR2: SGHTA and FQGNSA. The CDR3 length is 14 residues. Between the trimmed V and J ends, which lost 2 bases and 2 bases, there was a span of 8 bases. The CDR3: CASSLYPATDTQYF. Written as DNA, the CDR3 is TGTGCCAGCAGCTTATATCCCGCCACAGATACGCAGTATTTT.

CDR3 coding DNA: TGTGCCAGCAGCGCCCCGTGGGTATCTGGAAACACCATATATTTT. Amino acid sequence: CASSAPWVSGNTIYF. The gene calls are TRBV5-6 and TRBJ1-3; D unclear. The germline V and J ends were trimmed by 4 bases and 1 base, with 12 bases remaining between them. Germline assignment: CDR1 SGHDT and CDR2 YYEEEE. The CDR3 has 15 residues.

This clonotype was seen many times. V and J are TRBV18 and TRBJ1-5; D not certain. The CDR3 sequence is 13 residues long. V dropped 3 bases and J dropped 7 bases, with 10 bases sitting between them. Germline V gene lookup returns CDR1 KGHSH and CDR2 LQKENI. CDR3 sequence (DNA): TGTGCCAGCTCACCCGGACGAGGACAGCCCCAGCATTTT. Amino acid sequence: CASSPGRGQPQHF.

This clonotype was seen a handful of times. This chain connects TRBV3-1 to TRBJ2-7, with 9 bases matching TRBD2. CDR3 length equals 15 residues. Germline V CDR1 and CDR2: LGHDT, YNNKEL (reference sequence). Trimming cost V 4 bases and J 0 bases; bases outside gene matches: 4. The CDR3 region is CASSRGSGGSYEQYV. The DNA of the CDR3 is TGTGCCAGCAGCCGGGGTAGCGGGGGCTCCTACGAGCAGTACGTC.

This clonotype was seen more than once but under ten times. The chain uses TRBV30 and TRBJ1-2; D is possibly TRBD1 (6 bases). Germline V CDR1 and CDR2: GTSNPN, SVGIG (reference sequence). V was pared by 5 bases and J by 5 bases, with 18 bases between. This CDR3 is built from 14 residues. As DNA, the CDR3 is TGTGCCTGGTCCCCCCAGCCCGGGACATATGGCTACACCTTC. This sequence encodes CAWSPQPGTYGYTF.

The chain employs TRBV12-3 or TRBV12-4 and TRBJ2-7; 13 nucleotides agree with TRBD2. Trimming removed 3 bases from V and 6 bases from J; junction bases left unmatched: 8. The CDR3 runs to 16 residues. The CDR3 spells CASSFVLAGGQVEQYF. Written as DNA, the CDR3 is TGTGCCAGCAGTTTTGTACTAGCGGGAGGGCAGGTCGAGCAGTACTTC.

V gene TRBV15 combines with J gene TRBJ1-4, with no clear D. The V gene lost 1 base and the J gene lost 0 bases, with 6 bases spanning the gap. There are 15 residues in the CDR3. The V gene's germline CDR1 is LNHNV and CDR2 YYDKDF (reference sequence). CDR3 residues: CATSRGGATNEKLFF. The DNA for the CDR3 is TGTGCCACCAGCAGAGGAGGTGCAACTAATGAAAAACTGTTTTTT.

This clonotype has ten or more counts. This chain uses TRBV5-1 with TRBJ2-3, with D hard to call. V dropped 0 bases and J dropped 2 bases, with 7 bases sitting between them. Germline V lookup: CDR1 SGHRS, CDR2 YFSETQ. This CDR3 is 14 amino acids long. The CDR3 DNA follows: TGCGCCAGCAGCTTGGGCAGTAACACAGATACGCAGTATTTT. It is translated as CASSLGSNTDTQYF.

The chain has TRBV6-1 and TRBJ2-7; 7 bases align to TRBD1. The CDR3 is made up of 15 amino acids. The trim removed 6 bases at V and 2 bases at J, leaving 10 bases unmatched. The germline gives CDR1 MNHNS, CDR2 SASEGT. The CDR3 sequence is CASRGRGTSTYEQYF. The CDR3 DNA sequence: TGTGCCAGCAGGGGCAGGGGGACATCGACCTACGAGCAGTACTTC.

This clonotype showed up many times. In nucleotides, the CDR3 is TGTGCCAGCTCACGGAGTGAGAGCTCCTACGAGCAGTACTTC. As protein: CASSRSESSYEQYF. The V call is TRBV18, the J call TRBJ2-7; D is unresolved. The germline CDR1 and CDR2 sequences are KGHSH and LQKENI. V lost 4 bases, J lost 0 bases, and 10 bases lay in between. The CDR3 has 14 residues.

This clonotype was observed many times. In DNA, the CDR3 is TGTGCCAGCAGTGAAGCTAGCGGGAGAAGAAATGAGCAGTTCTTC. This translates into CASSEASGRRNEQFF. V is TRBV2 and J is TRBJ2-1; TRBD2 matches at 9 bases. The CDR3 loop spans 15 amino acids. Germline V gene lookup returns CDR1 SNHLY and CDR2 FYNNEI. The ends lost 0 bases at V and 7 bases at J; junction bases unmatched: 4.

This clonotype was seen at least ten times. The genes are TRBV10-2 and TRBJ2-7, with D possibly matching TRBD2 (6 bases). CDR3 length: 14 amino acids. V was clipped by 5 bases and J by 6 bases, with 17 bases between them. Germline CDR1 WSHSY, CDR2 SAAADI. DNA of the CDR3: TGCGCCAGCAGTCGGGAGTCAAACTACGGCGAGCAGTACTTC. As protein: CASSRESNYGEQYF.

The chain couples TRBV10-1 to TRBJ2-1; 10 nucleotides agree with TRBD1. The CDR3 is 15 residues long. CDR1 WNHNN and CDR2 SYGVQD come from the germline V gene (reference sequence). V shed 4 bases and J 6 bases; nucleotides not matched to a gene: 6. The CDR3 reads CASSAPGQGFNEQFF. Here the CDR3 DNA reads TGCGCCAGCAGTGCGCCGGGACAGGGGTTCAATGAGCAGTTCTTC.